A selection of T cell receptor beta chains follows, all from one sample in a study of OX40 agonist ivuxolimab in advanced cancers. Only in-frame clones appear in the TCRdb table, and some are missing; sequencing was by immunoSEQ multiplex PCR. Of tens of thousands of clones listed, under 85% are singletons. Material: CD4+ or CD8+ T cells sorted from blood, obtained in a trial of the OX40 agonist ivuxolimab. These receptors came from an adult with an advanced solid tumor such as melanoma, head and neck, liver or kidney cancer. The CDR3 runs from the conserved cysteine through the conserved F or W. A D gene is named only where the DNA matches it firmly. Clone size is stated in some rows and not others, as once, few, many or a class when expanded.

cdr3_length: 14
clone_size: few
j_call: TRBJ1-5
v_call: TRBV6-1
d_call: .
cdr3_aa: CASSEGGGDQPQHF
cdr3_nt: TGTGCCAGCAGCGAAGGTGGGGGGGATCAGCCCCAGCATTTT

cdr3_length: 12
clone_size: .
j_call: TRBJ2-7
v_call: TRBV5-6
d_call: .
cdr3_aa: CASSLSGDEQYF
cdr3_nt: TGTGCCAGCAGCTTGTCTGGGGACGAGCAGTACTTC

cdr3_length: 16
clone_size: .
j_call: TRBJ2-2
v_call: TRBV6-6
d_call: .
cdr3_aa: CASRATGLPNTGELFF
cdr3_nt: TGTGCCAGCAGGGCGACGGGACTTCCTAACACCGGGGAGCTGTTTTTT

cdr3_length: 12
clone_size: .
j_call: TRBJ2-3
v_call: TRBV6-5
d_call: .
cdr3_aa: CASNSPGSILYF
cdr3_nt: TGTGCCAGCAACTCACCAGGGAGCATTTTGTATTTT

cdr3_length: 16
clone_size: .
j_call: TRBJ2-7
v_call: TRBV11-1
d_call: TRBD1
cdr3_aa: CASSLDPDRYPYEQYF
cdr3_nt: TGTGCCAGCAGCTTAGATCCGGACAGGTACCCCTACGAGCAGTACTTC

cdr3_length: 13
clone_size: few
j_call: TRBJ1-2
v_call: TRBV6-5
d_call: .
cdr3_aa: CASRIPGSRGYTF
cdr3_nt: TGTGCCAGCAGAATCCCAGGGTCGAGGGGCTACACCTTC

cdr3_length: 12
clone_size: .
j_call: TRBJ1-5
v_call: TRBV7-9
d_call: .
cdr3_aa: CASSLFDWPQHF
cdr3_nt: TGTGCCAGCAGCTTATTTGACTGGCCCCAGCATTTT

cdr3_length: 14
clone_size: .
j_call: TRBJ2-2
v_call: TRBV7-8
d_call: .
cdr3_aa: CASTQGSRTGELFF
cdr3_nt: TGTGCCAGCACCCAAGGGAGCCGCACCGGGGAGCTGTTTTTT

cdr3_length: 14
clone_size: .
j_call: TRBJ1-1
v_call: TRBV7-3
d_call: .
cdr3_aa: CASSLGRQYTEAFF
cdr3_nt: TGTGCCAGCAGCTTAGGTAGACAGTACACTGAAGCTTTCTTT

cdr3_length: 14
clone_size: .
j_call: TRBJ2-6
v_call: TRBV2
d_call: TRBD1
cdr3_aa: CASRGQGWANVLTF
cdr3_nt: TGTGCCAGCAGGGGACAGGGTTGGGCCAACGTCCTGACTTTC

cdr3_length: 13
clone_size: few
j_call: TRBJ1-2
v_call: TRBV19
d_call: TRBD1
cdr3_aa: CASSPQGLYGYTF
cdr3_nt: TGTGCCAGTAGCCCACAGGGGCTCTATGGCTACACCTTC

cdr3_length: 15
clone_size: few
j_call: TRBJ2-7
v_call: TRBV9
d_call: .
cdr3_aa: CASSVGYTHSYEQYF
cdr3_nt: TGTGCCAGCAGCGTAGGATACACCCACTCCTACGAGCAGTACTTC

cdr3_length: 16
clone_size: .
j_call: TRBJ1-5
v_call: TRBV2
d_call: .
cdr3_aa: CASGRDAGRTNQPQHF
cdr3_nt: TGTGCCAGCGGCCGCGACGCCGGACGGACTAATCAGCCCCAGCATTTT

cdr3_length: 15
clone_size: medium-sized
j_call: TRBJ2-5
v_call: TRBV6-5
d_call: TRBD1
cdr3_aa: CASSSIPGGAETQYF
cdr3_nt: TGTGCCAGCAGCAGTATTCCAGGGGGAGCGGAGACCCAGTACTTC

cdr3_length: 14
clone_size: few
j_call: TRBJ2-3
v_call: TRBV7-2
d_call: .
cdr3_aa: CASSFSWGTDTQYF
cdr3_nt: TGTGCCAGCAGCTTCTCATGGGGCACAGATACGCAGTATTTT

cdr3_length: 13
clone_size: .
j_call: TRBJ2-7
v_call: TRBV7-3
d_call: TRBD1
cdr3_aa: CASSLRDSYEQYF
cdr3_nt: TGTGCCAGCAGCCTCCGGGACAGCTACGAGCAGTACTTC

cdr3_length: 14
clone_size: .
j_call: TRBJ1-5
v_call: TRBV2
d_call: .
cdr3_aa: CASSGQASNQPQHF
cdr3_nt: TGTGCCAGCAGTGGACAGGCGAGCAATCAGCCCCAGCATTTT

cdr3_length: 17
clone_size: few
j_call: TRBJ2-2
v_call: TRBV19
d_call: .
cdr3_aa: CASNWAGGTSNTGELFF
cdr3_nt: TGTGCGAGTAATTGGGCCGGAGGGACATCGAACACCGGGGAGCTGTTTTTT

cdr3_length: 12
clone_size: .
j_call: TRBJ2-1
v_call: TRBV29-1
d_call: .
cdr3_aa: CSVDGTVNEQFF
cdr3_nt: TGCAGCGTTGACGGTACGGTAAATGAGCAGTTCTTC

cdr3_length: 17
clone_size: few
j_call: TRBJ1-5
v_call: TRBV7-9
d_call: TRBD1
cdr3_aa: CASSLWTGGVGNQPQHF
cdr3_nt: TGTGCCAGCAGCTTATGGACAGGGGGCGTTGGCAATCAGCCCCAGCATTTT

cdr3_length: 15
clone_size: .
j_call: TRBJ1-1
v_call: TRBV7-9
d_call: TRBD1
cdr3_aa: CASSWGGQGSTEAFF
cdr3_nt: TGTGCCAGCAGCTGGGGGGGACAGGGGTCCACTGAAGCTTTCTTT

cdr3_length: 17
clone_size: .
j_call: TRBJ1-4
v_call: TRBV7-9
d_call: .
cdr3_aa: CASSLAHVRGTNEKLFF
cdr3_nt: TGTGCCAGCAGCTTAGCACATGTTAGGGGCACTAATGAAAAACTGTTTTTT

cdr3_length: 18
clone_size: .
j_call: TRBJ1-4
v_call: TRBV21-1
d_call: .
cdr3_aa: CASSAILDRGKPNEKLFF
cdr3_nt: TGTGCCAGCAGCGCGATCTTAGACAGGGGCAAACCTAATGAAAAACTGTTTTTT

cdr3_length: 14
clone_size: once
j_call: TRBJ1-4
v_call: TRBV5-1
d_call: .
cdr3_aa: CASSLDLVNEKLFF
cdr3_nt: TGCGCCAGCAGCTTGGATCTGGTTAATGAAAAACTGTTTTTT